The 25 T cell receptor beta chains below were found in one sample sequenced in a study of PD-1 blockade in classical Hodgkin lymphoma. Time point denoted: cycle 4 day 1 (C4D1), after less than seven weeks of nivolumab. Every one of the patients relapsed after autologous stem cell transplantation (brentuximab vedotin exposure was variable). Only in-frame clones appear in the TCRdb table, and some are missing; sequencing was by immunoSEQ multiplex PCR. Among approximately 90,000 clones, 75% to 85% were seen once, and the ten largest hold about 17%. This material consisted of peripheral blood mononuclear cells (PBMCs), taken before the fourth cycle of nivolumab. The receptors come from a human donor with classical Hodgkin lymphoma.

The chain combines TRBV5-5 with TRBJ1-5, with D uncertain. Between the trimmed V and J ends, which lost 2 bases and 0 bases, there was a span of 9 bases. CDR1 is SGHKS and CDR2 is YYEKEE in the germline V gene (reference sequence). This CDR3 contains 15 residues. CDR3 in amino acids: CASSFEPYSNQPQHF. The CDR3 DNA reads TGTGCCAGCAGCTTCGAACCATATAGCAATCAGCCCCAGCATTTT.

This clone was recorded only once. V usage is TRBV5-1 and J usage is TRBJ2-3; maybe TRBD1 (5 bases). Germline lookup yields CDR1 SGHRS and CDR2 YFSETQ. V was trimmed by 3 bases and J by 2 bases, leaving 10 bases between them. The CDR3 has 14 amino acids. Here the CDR3 reads CASSSQGDTDTQYF. The CDR3, as DNA: TGCGCCAGCAGCTCCCAGGGTGACACAGATACGCAGTATTTT.

The rearrangement uses TRBV7-2 and TRBJ2-7; the D gene could be TRBD1 or TRBD2 (5 bases each). V dropped 0 bases and J dropped 4 bases, with 16 bases sitting between them. Germline V gene sequence: CDR1 SGHTA, CDR2 FQGNSA. The CDR3 runs to 16 residues. The CDR3 DNA follows: TGTGCCAGCAGCTTAGCGCTCGGGACGACCGGTTACGAGCAGTACTTC. Translation gives CASSLALGTTGYEQYF.

The chain couples TRBV7-2 to TRBJ2-2; no reliable D call. Germline CDR1 reads SGHTA; CDR2 reads FQGNSA. V gave up 5 bases and J gave up 1 base, with 17 bases separating them. The CDR3 is 17 amino acids. The CDR3 coding sequence is TGTGCCAGCAGCAAACGGGCGACGGTACTGAACACCGGGGAGCTGTTTTTT. Amino acids: CASSKRATVLNTGELFF.

The CDR3, as DNA: TGTGCCATCAGTCCAGGGGGCAACGAGCAGTACTTC. Its translation: CAISPGGNEQYF. This rearrangement joins TRBV10-3 to TRBJ2-7, with 8 bases that match TRBD1. V lost 5 bases to trimming and J lost 5 bases; unmatched junction nucleotides: 2. The CDR3 has 12 amino acids. CDR1 is ENHRY, CDR2 SYGVKD, per germline.

The chain carries TRBV5-4 and TRBJ2-3; possible D gene TRBD2, 6 bases. This CDR3 spans 15 amino acids. From germline, CDR1 is SGHNT and CDR2 YYREEE (reference sequence). V was cut by 1 base and J by 3 bases, with 12 bases left in between. As DNA, the CDR3 is TGTGCCAGCAGCTTGAAGGTAGCGGTAACAGATACGCAGTATTTT. Amino acids: CASSLKVAVTDTQYF.

This sequence joins TRBV10-3 and TRBJ1-1, with no clear D. This CDR3 has 14 amino acids. Germline V gene data show CDR1 as ENHRY and CDR2 as SYGVKD. With 6 bases removed from V and 1 base from J, the gap between germline ends came to 12 bases. CDR3 DNA: TGTGCCATCAGCGAAAATCCAGGGAACACTGAAGCTTTCTTT. It yields the protein CAISENPGNTEAFF.

V usage is TRBV10-3 and J usage is TRBJ2-2; D may correspond to TRBD1 or TRBD2 (6 bases each). The CDR3 consists of 15 residues. CDR1 ENHRY and CDR2 SYGVKD come from the germline V gene. V lost 5 bases, J lost 6 bases, and 16 bases lay in between. The CDR3 nucleotides read TGTGCCATCAGTTCTGGGGGGACAATGGCCGGGGAGCTGTTTTTT. This sequence encodes CAISSGGTMAGELFF.

The rearrangement uses TRBV10-1 and TRBJ2-3; TRBD2 agrees at 14 bases. Germline CDR1 is WNHNN and CDR2 is SYGVQD (reference sequence). Trimming removed 5 bases from V and 3 bases from J; junction bases left unmatched: 13. There are 19 residues in the CDR3. CDR3 in DNA: TGCGCCAGCAGTTTGCGGACTAGCGGGAGGAGGAGACCTACAGATACGCAGTATTTT. This gives the protein CASSLRTSGRRRPTDTQYF.

This sequence joins TRBV5-1 and TRBJ2-3, with 8 positions matching TRBD2. Germline CDR1 SGHRS, CDR2 YFSETQ. The CDR3 loop spans 16 amino acids. The J segment lost 1 base and the V segment lost 0 bases, leaving 4 bases of the junction unmatched. CDR3 DNA: TGCGCCAGCAGCTTGGGTAGCGGGACCCGCACAGATACGCAGTATTTT. It encodes CASSLGSGTRTDTQYF.

The V call is TRBV4-2, the J call TRBJ1-4; D gene uncertain. Deletions cut 4 bases from V and 8 bases from J, with 11 bases between. CDR3 size: 13 residues. Germline CDR1 LGHNA, CDR2 YNFKEQ. The CDR3, as DNA: TGTGCCAGCAGCCCCGGGCGGAACGAAAAACTGTTTTTT. It yields the protein CASSPGRNEKLFF.

V is TRBV19 and J is TRBJ2-1; maybe TRBD2 (5 bases). Per germline, CDR1 LNHDA and CDR2 SQIVND (reference sequence). The ends were cut back, 3 bases at V and 5 bases at J, with 11 bases in the middle. The length of the CDR3 is 14 residues. The CDR3 region is CASSIRGLNNEQFF. In DNA, the CDR3 is TGTGCCAGTAGTATCCGCGGGCTTAACAATGAGCAGTTCTTC.

DNA for the CDR3: TGTGCCAGCAGCCAAGAGACAGGGGGCTTGACTGAAGCTTTCTTT. Residues: CASSQETGGLTEAFF. The chain recombines TRBV14 with TRBJ1-1; TRBD1 agrees at 10 bases. The CDR3 covers 15 residues. Germline CDR1 reads SGHDN; CDR2 reads FVKESK. V shed 0 bases and J 5 bases; nucleotides not matched to a gene: 3.

The chain uses TRBV7-2 and TRBJ2-7; possibly TRBD1 or TRBD2 for D (5 bases each). V was pared by 0 bases and J by 3 bases, with 18 bases between. The CDR3 length is 17 residues. CDR1 and CDR2 (germline): SGHTA, FQGNSA. This chain's CDR3 is CASSLAVAGTGSYEQYF. The CDR3 DNA is TGTGCCAGCAGCTTAGCGGTAGCAGGGACGGGGAGCTACGAGCAGTACTTC. Looking up the rest from reference TRBV7-2 and TRBJ2-7 gives the full variable domain: GAGVSQSPSNKVTEKGKDVELRCDPISGHTALYWYRQSLGQGLEFLIYFQGNSAPDKSGLPSDRFSAERTGGSVSTLTIQRTQQEDSAVYLCASSLAVAGTGSYEQYFGPGTRLTVT.

J is TRBJ2-1 and V is TRBV5-4, with 14 bases that match TRBD2. The CDR3 extends over 19 amino acids. V gave up 3 bases and J gave up 0 bases; unmatched junction bases: 8. Per germline, CDR1 SGHNT and CDR2 YYREEE (reference sequence). The CDR3 region has the DNA TGTGCCAGCAGCTCCTGGGCTGGGACTAGCGGGAGCTCCTACAATGAGCAGTTCTTC. Residues: CASSSWAGTSGSSYNEQFF.

Only one count was recorded for this clone. The genes are TRBV7-9 and TRBJ2-7; D is possibly TRBD1 (7 bases). Germline assignment: CDR1 SEHNR and CDR2 FQNEAQ (reference sequence). The CDR3 loop spans 14 amino acids. V gave up 4 bases and J gave up 5 bases, with 15 bases separating them. CDR3 nucleotides: TGTGCCAGCAGCTCACCAGGGGGGTATGACGAGCAGTACTTC. It yields the protein CASSSPGGYDEQYF.

V gene TRBV30 combines with J gene TRBJ2-3; TRBD2 matches 12 bases. V was pared by 5 bases and J by 5 bases, with 5 bases of the junction left unmatched. The CDR3 length is 14 residues. The germline V gene encodes CDR1 GTSNPN and CDR2 SVGIG (reference sequence). The CDR3 region is CAWGLAGSGDTQYF. Here the CDR3 DNA reads TGTGCCTGGGGACTAGCGGGATCTGGAGATACGCAGTATTTT.

The V call is TRBV2, the J call TRBJ1-4; unclear D gene. V gave up 7 bases and J gave up 2 bases, with 8 bases separating them. The CDR3 is made up of 13 amino acids. From germline, CDR1 is SNHLY and CDR2 FYNNEI. The CDR3 DNA is TGTGCCAGCACAAGCGGTACTAATGAAAAACTGTTTTTT. It is translated as CASTSGTNEKLFF. The full variable domain, its missing parts supplied by reference TRBV2 and TRBJ1-4, is EPEVTQTPSHQVTQMGQEVILRCVPISNHLYFYWYRQILGQKVEFLVSFYNNEISEKSEIFDDQFSVERPDGSNFTLKIRSTKLEDSAMYFCASTSGTNEKLFFGSGTQLSVL.

J is TRBJ2-1 and V is TRBV19; 10 bases fit TRBD2. Looked up from germline, CDR1 is LNHDA and CDR2 is SQIVND (reference sequence). The CDR3 has 15 residues. V shed 3 bases, J shed 8 bases, and the junction held 7 bases outside the gene matches. The CDR3 reads CASSIPAGGFDEQFF. CDR3 DNA sequence: TGTGCCAGTAGTATCCCAGCGGGAGGGTTCGATGAGCAGTTCTTC.

The genes are TRBV30 and TRBJ1-2; TRBD1 matches 12 bases. The CDR3 has 14 residues. V trimming: 1 base; J trimming: 6 bases; junction bases outside the gene matches: 3. Germline assignment: CDR1 GTSNPN and CDR2 SVGIG (reference sequence). The CDR3 DNA reads TGTGCCTGGAGTGGGGGACAGGGGGCGCATGGCTACACCTTC. Its translation: CAWSGGQGAHGYTF.

This rearrangement joins TRBV7-6 to TRBJ1-1; perhaps TRBD1 as D (6 bases). The CDR3 is 15 residues long. Per germline, CDR1 SGHVS and CDR2 FNYEAQ. With 5 bases removed from V and 1 base from J, the gap between germline ends came to 14 bases. CDR3 in amino acids: CASSQGQGGNTEAFF. CDR3 sequence (DNA): TGTGCCAGCAGCCAGGGGCAGGGAGGGAACACTGAAGCTTTCTTT.

This clone has just a few counts. This chain links TRBV10-3 with TRBJ2-7, with D perhaps matching TRBD2 (6 bases). CDR1 is ENHRY and CDR2 is SYGVKD in the germline V gene. This CDR3 comprises 13 residues. Deletions cut 8 bases from V and 0 bases from J, with 11 bases between. CDR3 loop: CAIGTGDSYEQYF. CDR3 DNA: TGTGCCATCGGGACGGGAGACTCCTACGAGCAGTACTTC.

The chain employs TRBV7-3 and TRBJ1-3; tentative D call: TRBD1 (6 bases). V shed 3 bases and J shed 3 bases, with 18 bases lying between them. CDR1 is SGHTA and CDR2 is FQGTGA in the germline V gene. The CDR3 totals 17 residues. DNA for the CDR3: TGTGCCAGCAGCTTGGGGCCCCCGGGGGCTGATGGAAACACCATATATTTT. Translating gives CASSLGPPGADGNTIYF.

The gene calls are TRBV7-8 and TRBJ1-5; D unclear. The germline gives CDR1 SGHVS, CDR2 FQNEAQ. Trimming left V 3 bases short and J 5 bases short, with 8 bases between. The CDR3 has 13 amino acids. The CDR3 DNA reads TGTGCCAGCAGCTTTCAGGCGGATCAGCCCCAGCATTTT. Translation: CASSFQADQPQHF. The full variable domain, in which reference TRBV7-8 and TRBJ1-5 provide the parts outside the CDR3, is GAGVSQSPRYKVAKRGQDVALRCDPISGHVSLFWYQQALGQGPEFLTYFQNEAQLDKSGLPSDRFFAERPEGSVSTLKIQRTQQEDSAVYLCASSFQADQPQHFGDGTRLSIL.

This clone has a handful of counts. The V gene is TRBV5-1, the J gene TRBJ1-1; no reliable D call. Germline V gene sequence: CDR1 SGHRS, CDR2 YFSETQ. V shed 4 bases and J shed 1 base, with 8 bases lying between them. The CDR3 spans 13 residues. The CDR3: CASSIVTNTEAFF. Written as DNA, the CDR3 is TGCGCCAGCAGCATTGTGACGAACACTGAAGCTTTCTTT.